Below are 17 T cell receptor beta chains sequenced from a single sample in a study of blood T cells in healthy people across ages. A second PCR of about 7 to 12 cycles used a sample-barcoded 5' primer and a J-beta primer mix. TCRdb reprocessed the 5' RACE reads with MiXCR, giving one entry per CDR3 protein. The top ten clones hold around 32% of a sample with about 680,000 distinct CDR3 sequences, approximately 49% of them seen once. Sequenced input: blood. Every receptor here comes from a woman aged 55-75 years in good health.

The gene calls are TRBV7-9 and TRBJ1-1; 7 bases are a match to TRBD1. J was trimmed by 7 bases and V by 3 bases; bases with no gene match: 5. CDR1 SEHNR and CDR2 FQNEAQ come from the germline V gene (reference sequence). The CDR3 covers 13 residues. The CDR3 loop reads CASSFGQEGEAFF. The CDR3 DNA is TGTGCCAGCAGCTTCGGACAGGAGGGTGAAGCTTTCTTT.

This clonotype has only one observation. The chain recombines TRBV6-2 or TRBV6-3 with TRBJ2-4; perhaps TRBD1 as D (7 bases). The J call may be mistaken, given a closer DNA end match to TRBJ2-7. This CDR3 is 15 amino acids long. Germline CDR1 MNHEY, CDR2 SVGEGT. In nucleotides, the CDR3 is TGTGCCAGCAGTCGCGGAAGGATGCAGGGGGGCGAGCAGTACTTC. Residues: CASSRGRMQGGEQYF.

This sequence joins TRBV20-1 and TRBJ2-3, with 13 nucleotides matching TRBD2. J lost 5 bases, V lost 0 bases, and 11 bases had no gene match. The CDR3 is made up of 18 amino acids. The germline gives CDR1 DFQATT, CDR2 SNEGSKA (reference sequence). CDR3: CSARDGTSGTLGVDTQYF. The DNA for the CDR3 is TGCAGTGCTAGAGATGGGACTAGCGGGACCCTGGGAGTAGATACGCAGTATTTT.

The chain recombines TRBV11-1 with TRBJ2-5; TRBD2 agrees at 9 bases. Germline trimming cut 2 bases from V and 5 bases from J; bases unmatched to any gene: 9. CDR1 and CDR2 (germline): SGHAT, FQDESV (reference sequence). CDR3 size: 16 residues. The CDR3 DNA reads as TGTGCCAGCAGCTTACAGACTAGCGGTCCATCGGAGACCCAGTACTTC. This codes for CASSLQTSGPSETQYF.

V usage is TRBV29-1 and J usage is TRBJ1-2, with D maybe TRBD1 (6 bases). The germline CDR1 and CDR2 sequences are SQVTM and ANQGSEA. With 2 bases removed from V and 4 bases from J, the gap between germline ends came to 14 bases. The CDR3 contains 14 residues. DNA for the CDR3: TGCAGCGTTGAAACTGGGGGGCCCTCCTATGGCTACACCTTC. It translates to CSVETGGPSYGYTF.

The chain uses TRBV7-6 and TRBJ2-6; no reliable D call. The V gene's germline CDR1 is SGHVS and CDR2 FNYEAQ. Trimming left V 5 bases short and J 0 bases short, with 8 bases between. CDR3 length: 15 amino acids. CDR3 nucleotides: TGTGCCAGCAGCCTGGTCCACTCTGGGGCCAACGTCCTGACTTTC. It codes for CASSLVHSGANVLTF.

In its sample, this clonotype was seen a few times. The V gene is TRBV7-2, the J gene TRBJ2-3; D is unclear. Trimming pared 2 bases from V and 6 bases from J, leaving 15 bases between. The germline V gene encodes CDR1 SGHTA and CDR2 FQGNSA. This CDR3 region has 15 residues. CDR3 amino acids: CASSLIGTSADTQYF. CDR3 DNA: TGTGCCAGCAGCTTAATAGGCACCTCGGCGGATACGCAGTATTTT.

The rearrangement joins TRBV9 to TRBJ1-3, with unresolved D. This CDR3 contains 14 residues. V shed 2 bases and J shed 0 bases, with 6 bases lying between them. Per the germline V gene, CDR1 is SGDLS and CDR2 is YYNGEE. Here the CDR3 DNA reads TGTGCCAGCAGCGTTACCCTCTCTGGAAACACCATATATTTT. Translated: CASSVTLSGNTIYF.

CDR3 sequence reads: CASRPRPGNYQETQYF. The CDR3 nucleotides read TGTGCCAGCAGGCCTCGACCGGGAAATTACCAAGAGACCCAGTACTTC. The chain recombines TRBV6-2 or TRBV6-3 with TRBJ2-5, with D tentatively TRBD2 (5 bases). In germline, CDR1 is MNHEY, CDR2 SVGEGT. Trimming took off 6 bases at V and 0 bases at J, with 17 bases between the two ends. The CDR3 contains 16 residues.

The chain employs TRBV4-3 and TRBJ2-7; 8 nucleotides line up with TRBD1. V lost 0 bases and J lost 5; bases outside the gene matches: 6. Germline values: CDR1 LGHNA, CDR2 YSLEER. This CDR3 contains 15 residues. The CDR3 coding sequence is TGCGCCAGCAGCCAAGATCAGGGACAGGCTGACGAGCAGTACTTC. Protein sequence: CASSQDQGQADEQYF.

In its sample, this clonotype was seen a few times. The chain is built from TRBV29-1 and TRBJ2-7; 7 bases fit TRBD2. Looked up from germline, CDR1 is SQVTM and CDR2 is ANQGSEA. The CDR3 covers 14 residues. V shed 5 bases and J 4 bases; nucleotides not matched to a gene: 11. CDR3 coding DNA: TGCAGCGTTTATGGACTAGGTGGAGAGTACGAGCAGTACTTC. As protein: CSVYGLGGEYEQYF.

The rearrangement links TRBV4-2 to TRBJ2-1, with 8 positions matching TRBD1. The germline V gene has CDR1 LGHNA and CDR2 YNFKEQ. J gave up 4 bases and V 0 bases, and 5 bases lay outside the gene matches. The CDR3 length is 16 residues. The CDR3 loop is CASSQDGQGPYNEQFF. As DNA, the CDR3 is TGTGCCAGCAGCCAAGATGGACAGGGACCTTACAATGAGCAGTTCTTC.

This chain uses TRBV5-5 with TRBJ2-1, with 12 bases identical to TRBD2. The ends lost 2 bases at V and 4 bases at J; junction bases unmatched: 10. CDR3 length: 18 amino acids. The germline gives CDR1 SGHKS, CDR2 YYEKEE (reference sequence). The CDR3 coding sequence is TGTGCCAGCAGCTTTCTAGCGGGAGGGCCCGCTTTATACAATGAGCAGTTCTTC. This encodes CASSFLAGGPALYNEQFF.

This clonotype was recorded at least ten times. The CDR3 DNA is TGTGCCAGCAGCCAAGATCAACAGTCTGGGGCCAACGTCCTGACTTTC. It specifies CASSQDQQSGANVLTF. The rearrangement joins TRBV4-2 to TRBJ2-6; D is uncertain. Germline CDR1 reads LGHNA; CDR2 reads YNFKEQ. The germline V and J ends were trimmed by 0 bases and 1 base, with 7 bases remaining between them. CDR3 length equals 16 residues.

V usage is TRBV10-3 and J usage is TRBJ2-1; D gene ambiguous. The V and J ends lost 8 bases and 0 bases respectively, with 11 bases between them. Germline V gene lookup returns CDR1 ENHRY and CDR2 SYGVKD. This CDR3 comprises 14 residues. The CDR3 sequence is CAISRASSYNEQFF. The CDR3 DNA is TGTGCCATCTCCCGAGCAAGCTCCTACAATGAGCAGTTCTTC.

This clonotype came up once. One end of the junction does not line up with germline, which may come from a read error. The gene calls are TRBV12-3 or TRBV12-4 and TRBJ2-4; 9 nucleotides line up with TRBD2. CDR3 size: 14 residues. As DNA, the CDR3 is TGTGCCTGCAGTTGGGGCGGGAGGGTTCACATTCAGTACTTC. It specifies CACSWGGRVHIQYF.

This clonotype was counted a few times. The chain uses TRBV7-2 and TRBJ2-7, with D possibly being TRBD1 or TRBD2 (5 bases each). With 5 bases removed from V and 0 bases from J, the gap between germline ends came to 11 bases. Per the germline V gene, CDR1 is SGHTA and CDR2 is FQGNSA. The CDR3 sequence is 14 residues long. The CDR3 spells CASSPGPSSYEQYF. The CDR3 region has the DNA TGTGCCAGCAGCCCGGGACCGAGCTCCTACGAGCAGTACTTC.